The 4 T cell receptor beta chains below all came from one sample that was sequenced in a study of OX40 agonist ivuxolimab in advanced cancers. Clones were sequenced by immunoSEQ multiplex PCR, and TCRdb holds only the in-frame ones, with some missing. The repertoire holds roughly 65,000 clones, with around four fifths as singletons. The sequenced sample was CD4+ or CD8+ T cells sorted from blood, obtained in a trial of the OX40 agonist ivuxolimab. Source of these receptors: an adult with an advanced solid tumor such as melanoma, head and neck, liver or kidney cancer.

This chain joins TRBV19 and TRBJ2-1, with 8 bases lining up with TRBD2. Looked up from germline, CDR1 is LNHDA and CDR2 is SQIVND (reference sequence). Unmatched junction bases numbered 8, after V lost 8 bases and J lost 5 bases. The CDR3 contains 14 residues. CDR3 sequence: CASAPTSENNEQFF. Here the CDR3 DNA reads TGTGCCAGTGCACCGACTAGCGAAAACAATGAGCAGTTCTTC.

The chain joins TRBV11-2 to TRBJ2-7; weak D call: TRBD2 (5 bases). This CDR3 has 14 amino acids. V gave up 1 base and J gave up 3 bases, with 10 bases separating them. Germline lookup yields CDR1 SGHAT and CDR2 FQNNGV. This chain's CDR3 is CASSLAVGNYEQYF. In DNA, the CDR3 is TGTGCCAGCAGCTTAGCTGTCGGGAACTACGAGCAGTACTTC.

The CDR3 bases are TGTGCCAGCAGCGGACCGACAGTAAACATTCAGTACTTC. It codes for CASSGPTVNIQYF. The V call is TRBV7-9, the J call TRBJ2-4; a possible D gene is TRBD1 (5 bases). CDR3 size: 13 residues. Germline loops: CDR1 SEHNR, CDR2 FQNEAQ (reference sequence). V lost 5 bases and J 6 bases, leaving 11 bases between the germline ends.

The chain has TRBV5-1 and TRBJ2-7, with 8 bases matching TRBD2. Germline V gene lookup returns CDR1 SGHRS and CDR2 YFSETQ. This CDR3 is built from 15 residues. V lost 0 bases and J lost 6; bases outside the gene matches: 8. In nucleotides, the CDR3 is TGCGCCAGCAGCTTGGATCGGCTAGCGGGTAGCGAGCAGTACTTC. This codes for CASSLDRLAGSEQYF.